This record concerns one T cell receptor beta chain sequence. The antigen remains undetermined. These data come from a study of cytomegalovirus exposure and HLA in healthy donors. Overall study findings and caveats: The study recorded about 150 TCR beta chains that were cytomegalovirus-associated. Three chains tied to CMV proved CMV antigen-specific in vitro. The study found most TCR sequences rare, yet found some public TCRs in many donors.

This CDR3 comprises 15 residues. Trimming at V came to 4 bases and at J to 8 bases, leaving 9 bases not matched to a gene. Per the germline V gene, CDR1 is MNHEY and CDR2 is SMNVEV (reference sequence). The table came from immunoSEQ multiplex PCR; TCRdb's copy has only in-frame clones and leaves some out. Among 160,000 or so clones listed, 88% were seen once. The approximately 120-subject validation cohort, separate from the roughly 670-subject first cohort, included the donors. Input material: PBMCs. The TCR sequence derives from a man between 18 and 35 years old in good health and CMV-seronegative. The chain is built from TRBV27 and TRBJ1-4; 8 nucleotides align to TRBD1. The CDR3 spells CASSSLGQGAEKLFF. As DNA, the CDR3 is TGTGCCAGCAGTTCCCTCGGGCAGGGGGCCGAAAAACTGTTTTTT.